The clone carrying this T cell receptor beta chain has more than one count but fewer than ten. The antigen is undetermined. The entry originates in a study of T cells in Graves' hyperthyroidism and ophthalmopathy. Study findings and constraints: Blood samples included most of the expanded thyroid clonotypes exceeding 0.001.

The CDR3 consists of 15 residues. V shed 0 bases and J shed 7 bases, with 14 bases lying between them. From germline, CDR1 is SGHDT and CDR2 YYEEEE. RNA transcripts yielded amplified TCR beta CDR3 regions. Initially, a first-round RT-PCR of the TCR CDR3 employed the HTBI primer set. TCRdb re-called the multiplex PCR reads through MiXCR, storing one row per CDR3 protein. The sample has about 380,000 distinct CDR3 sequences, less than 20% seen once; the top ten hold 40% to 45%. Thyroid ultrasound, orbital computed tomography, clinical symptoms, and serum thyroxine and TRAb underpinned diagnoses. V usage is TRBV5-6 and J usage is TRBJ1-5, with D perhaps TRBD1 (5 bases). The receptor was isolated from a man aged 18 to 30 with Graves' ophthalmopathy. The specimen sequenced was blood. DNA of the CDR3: TGTGCCAGCAGCTTGGGTCTTGGGGGAAGGCAGCCCCAGCATTTT. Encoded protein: CASSLGLGGRQPQHF.